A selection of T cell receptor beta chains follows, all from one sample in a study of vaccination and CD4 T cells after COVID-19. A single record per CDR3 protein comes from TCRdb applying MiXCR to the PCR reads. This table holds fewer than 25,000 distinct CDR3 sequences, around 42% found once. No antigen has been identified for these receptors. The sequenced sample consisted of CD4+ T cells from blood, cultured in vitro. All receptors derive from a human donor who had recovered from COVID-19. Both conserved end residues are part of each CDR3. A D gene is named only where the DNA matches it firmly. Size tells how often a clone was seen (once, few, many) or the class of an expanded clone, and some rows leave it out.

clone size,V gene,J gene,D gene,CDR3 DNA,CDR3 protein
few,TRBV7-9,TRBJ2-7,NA,TGTGCCAGCAGCGCAGACAAGGGGGGGATCTCCTACGAGCAGTACTTC,CASSADKGGISYEQYF
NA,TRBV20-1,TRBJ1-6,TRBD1,TGCAGTGCTAGAAGGGACAGGGGGCATTCACCCCTCCACTTT,CSARRDRGHSPLHF
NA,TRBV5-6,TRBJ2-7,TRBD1,TGTGCCAGCAGCCAACAATCGGGACAGGGGGCCTACGAGCAGTACTTC,CASSQQSGQGAYEQYF
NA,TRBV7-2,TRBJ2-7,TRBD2,TGTGCCAGCAGCTCCATTCCGGGACTAGCGGGAGACTTC,CASSSIPGLAGDF
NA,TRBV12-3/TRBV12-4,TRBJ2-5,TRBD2,TGTGCCAGCAGTTTGTACCTAGCGGGAGAAGAGACCCAGTACTTC,CASSLYLAGEETQYF
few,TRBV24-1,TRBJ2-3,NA,TGTGCCACCATTTTTAAACAGCTACGACGAGTAAGCACAGATACGCAGTATTTT,CATIFKQLRRVSTDTQYF
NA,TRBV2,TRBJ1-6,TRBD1,TGTGCCAGCAGTTTCTTACCGGGACAGGGGAATTCACCCCCCCACTTT,CASSFLPGQGNSPPHF
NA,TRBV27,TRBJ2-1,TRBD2,TGTGCCACCCTGGGACTAGCGGGAGTTAATGAGCAGTTCTTC,CATLGLAGVNEQFF
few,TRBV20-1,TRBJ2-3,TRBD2,TGCAGTGCGGCGGGAGTGGGCACAGATACGCAGTATTTT,CSAAGVGTDTQYF
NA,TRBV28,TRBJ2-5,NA,TGTGCCAGCAGTTCCTACCCGGGAAATCTAGAGACCCAGTACTTC,CASSSYPGNLETQYF
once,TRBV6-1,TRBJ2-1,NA,TGTGCCAGCAGTACATCAGACTCCTGGGAGCAGTTCTTC,CASSTSDSWEQFF
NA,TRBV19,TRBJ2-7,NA,TGTGCCAGTAGTATTCCTGGAGCCGAGCAGTACTTC,CASSIPGAEQYF
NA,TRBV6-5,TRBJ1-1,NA,TGTGCCAGCAGTTACCCGTCCGGGACTCCGAACACTGAAGCTTTCTTT,CASSYPSGTPNTEAFF
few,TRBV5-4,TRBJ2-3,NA,TGTGCCAGCAGCTTACTGAGGGTGGCAGATACGCAGTATTTT,CASSLLRVADTQYF
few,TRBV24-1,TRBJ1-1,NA,TGTGCCACCAGTGTCGCAACAGGAGTACTTATGAACACTGAAGCTTTCTTT,CATSVATGVLMNTEAFF
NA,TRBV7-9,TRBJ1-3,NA,TGTGCCAGCAGCCCCCCACGTGGACGCTCTGGAAACACCATATATTTT,CASSPPRGRSGNTIYF
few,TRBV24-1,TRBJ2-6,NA,TGTGCCACCAGTGATCCCAGGAGTGGGGCCAACGTCCTGACTTTC,CATSDPRSGANVLTF
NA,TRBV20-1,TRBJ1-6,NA,TGCAGTGCTGCCCGGGGGCAGCCTAATTCACCCCTCCACTTT,CSAARGQPNSPLHF
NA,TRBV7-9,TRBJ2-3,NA,TGTGCCAGCAGCCCGCGACAGGGAGGGTTAGGGGATACGCAGTATTTT,CASSPRQGGLGDTQYF
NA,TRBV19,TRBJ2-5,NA,TGTGCCAGTAGTAGAAGACCACAAGAGACCCAGTACTTC,CASSRRPQETQYF
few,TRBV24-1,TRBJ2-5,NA,TGTGCCACCCAGCGGTCCCCCGGGCGGGGAGTCCACGAGACCCAGTACTTC,CATQRSPGRGVHETQYF
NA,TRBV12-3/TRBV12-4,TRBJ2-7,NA,TGTGCCACAGGTAGCTCCTACGAGCAGTACTTC,CATGSSYEQYF
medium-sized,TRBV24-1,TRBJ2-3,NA,TGTGCCACCAGCAGGGGCACAGATACGCAGTATTTT,CATSRGTDTQYF
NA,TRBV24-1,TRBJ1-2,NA,TGTGCCACCAGTGATCGAGGCAGGGATCCCCTCTACACCTTC,CATSDRGRDPLYTF
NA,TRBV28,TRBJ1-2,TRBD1,TGTGCCAGCAGAGGACAGGGCTTAGCTAACTATGGCTACACCTTC,CASRGQGLANYGYTF
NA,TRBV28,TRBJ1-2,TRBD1,TGTGCCAGCAGATCTACCGGACAGGGAAACTATGGCTACACCTTC,CASRSTGQGNYGYTF
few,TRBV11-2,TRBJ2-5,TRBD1,TGTGCCAGCAGACGGGACAGACAAGAGACCCAGTACTTC,CASRRDRQETQYF
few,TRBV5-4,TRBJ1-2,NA,TGTGCCAGCAGCTCCTGGACAGAAGCTAACTATGGCTACACCTTC,CASSSWTEANYGYTF
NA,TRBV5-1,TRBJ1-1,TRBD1,TGCGCCAGCAGGGACGGGGACAGCCTTTGGAACACTGAAGCTTTCTTT,CASRDGDSLWNTEAFF
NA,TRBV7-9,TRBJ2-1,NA,TGTGCCAGCAGCCCCCGGGGGGGGACAGGGAACAATGAGCAGTTCTTC,CASSPRGGTGNNEQFF
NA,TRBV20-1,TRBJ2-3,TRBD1,TGCAGTGCGTCTACAGGGGGATGGGGAGATACGCAGTATTTT,CSASTGGWGDTQYF
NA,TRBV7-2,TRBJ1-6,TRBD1,TGTGCCAGCAGCTTAGTGGGGGGACAGGGGCCTGGTTCACCCCTCCACTTT,CASSLVGGQGPGSPLHF
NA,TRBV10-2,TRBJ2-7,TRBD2,TGCGCCAGCAGGAGCTTAGCGGGGGGATACTACGAGCAGTACTTC,CASRSLAGGYYEQYF
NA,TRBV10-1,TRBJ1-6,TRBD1,TGCGCCAGCAGTGAGTCTCGGGGACAGGGAGGTCCACTGGAGAATTCACCCCTCCACTTT,CASSESRGQGGPLENSPLHF
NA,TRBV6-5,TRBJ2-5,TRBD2,TGTGCCAGCAGTTACAGATGGACAGGGGGACTAGCGGGAGGGCAAGAGACCCAGTACTTC,CASSYRWTGGLAGGQETQYF
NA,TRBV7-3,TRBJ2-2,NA,TGTGCCAGCAGCTTAACAGGGGACACCGGGGAGCTGTTTTTT,CASSLTGDTGELFF
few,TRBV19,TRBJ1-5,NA,TGTGCCAGTAGTATAGTAGGAGTTAGCAATCAGCCCCAGCATTTT,CASSIVGVSNQPQHF
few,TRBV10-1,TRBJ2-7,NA,TGCGCCAGCAGTGATGGGGTTTCGAACCCTTCCTACGAGCAGTACTTC,CASSDGVSNPSYEQYF
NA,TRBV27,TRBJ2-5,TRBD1,TGTGCCAGCAGTTCAGGGACAGGGGGCAGCGGGACCCAGTACTTC,CASSSGTGGSGTQYF
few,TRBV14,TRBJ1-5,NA,TGTGCCAGCAGCTTGGGGGAGGCCAATCAGCCCCAGCATTTT,CASSLGEANQPQHF
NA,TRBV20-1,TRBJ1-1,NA,TGCAGTGCTAGAGATCCACAGGGAAACTTTGAAGCTTTCTTT,CSARDPQGNFEAFF
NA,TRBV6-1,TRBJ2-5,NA,TGTGCCAGCAGTCTTAGGGCGGGCCAAGAGACCCAGTACTTC,CASSLRAGQETQYF
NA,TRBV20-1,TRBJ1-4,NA,TGCAGTGCTCGCAGGGCCGGTTATGAAAAACTGTTTTTT,CSARRAGYEKLFF
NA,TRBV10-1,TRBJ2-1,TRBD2,TGCGCCAGCAGCGCCGTAGCGGGATCGTACAATGAGCAGTTCTTC,CASSAVAGSYNEQFF
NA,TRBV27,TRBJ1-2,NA,TGTGCCAGCAGTTTTTTTCCGACAGGAATATATGGCTACACCTTC,CASSFFPTGIYGYTF
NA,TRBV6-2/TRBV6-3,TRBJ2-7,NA,TGTGCCAGCAGTTACGGGGCGCCCTCATACGAGCAGTACTTC,CASSYGAPSYEQYF
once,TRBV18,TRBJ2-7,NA,TGTGCCAGCTCACCTGCGGGGACGCCCTACGAGCAGTACTTC,CASSPAGTPYEQYF
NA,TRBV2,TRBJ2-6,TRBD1,TGTGCCAGCATTTGGGACAGGGTGTCTGGGGCCAACGTCCTGACTTTC,CASIWDRVSGANVLTF
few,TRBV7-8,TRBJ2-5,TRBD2,TGTGCCAGCAGCTTGGGTCCTAGCGGAAATGGGGAGACCCAGTACTTC,CASSLGPSGNGETQYF
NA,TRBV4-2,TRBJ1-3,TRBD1,TGTGCCAGCACGACAGGGAACTCTGGAAACACCATATATTTT,CASTTGNSGNTIYF
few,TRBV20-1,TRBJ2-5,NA,TGCAGCGCCCTCCCATCTCAGGAGACCCAGTACTTC,CSALPSQETQYF
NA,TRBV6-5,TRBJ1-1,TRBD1,TGTGCCAGCAGTTACGACAGGGCGAACACTGAAGCTTTCTTT,CASSYDRANTEAFF
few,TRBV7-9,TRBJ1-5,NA,TGTGCCAGCAGCTCACAGGGTGGCAATCAGCCCCAGCATTTT,CASSSQGGNQPQHF
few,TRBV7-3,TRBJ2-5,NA,TGTGCCAGCAGCCGGGGCGGTACCAGCTCAGAGACCCAGTACTTC,CASSRGGTSSETQYF
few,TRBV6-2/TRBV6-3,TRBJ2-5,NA,TGTGCCAGCAGCAGTGGCGGCCTGCAAGAGACCCAGTACTTC,CASSSGGLQETQYF